This T cell receptor (beta chain) was profiled in a study of T cells in Graves' hyperthyroidism and ophthalmopathy. Background on the study: Blood from the periphery was taken at initial diagnosis, before any treatment. Overall study results and limits: Appearing also in blood were most of the thyroid clonotypes expanded above 0.001.

Researchers took RNA transcripts and amplified the TCR beta CDR3 regions from them. Using the HTBI primer set, a first-round RT-PCR was run on the TCR CDR3. TCRdb processed the multiplex PCR reads anew with MiXCR; each CDR3 protein has one entry. Of fewer than 900,000 distinct CDR3 sequences in the sample, about 16% are singletons; the top ten hold under 10%. V was shortened by 0 bases and J by 5 bases, with 13 bases between the two germline ends. This CDR3 is built from 15 residues. Germline lookup yields CDR1 KGHSH and CDR2 LQKENI. This clonotype occurred many times. Its antigen is as yet unknown. Fresh peripheral blood, 8 to 10 ml of it, supplied the PBMCs.

The sequence was collected from a man between 18 and 35 years old with Graves' hyperthyroidism. This rearrangement joins TRBV18 to TRBJ2-5; a weak D match, TRBD2 (5 bases). Sequencing used blood. The CDR3: CASSPPPGMAETQYF. The CDR3 DNA is TGTGCCAGCTCACCACCCCCGGGAATGGCGGAGACCCAGTACTTC.